This TCR beta chain was found in a study of T cells expressing NK-cell markers. General study points: There remained a lack of clarity about HCMV specificity of expanded NKG2C+ T cell clones. Similarly, these clonotypes led the CD3+CD56-NKG2C+ fraction as well in a handful of donors. Dominant NKG2C+ clonotypes accounted for roughly 1.0-7.0% of CD8+ T cells in six or seven donors.

TCRdb reprocessed the 5' RACE reads, keeping one entry per CDR3 protein, no DNA. The sample has roughly 350,000 distinct CDR3 sequences; the top ten hold around 5%. This CDR3 has 12 amino acids. Germline CDR1 is MNHEY and CDR2 is SVGAGI. On this clonotype: The antigen is unknown.

The chain is built from TRBV6-5 and TRBJ2-2; TCRdb names TRBD2, which stays unverified in the absence of DNA. Source material: blood T cells: a sorted CD56 or NKG2C T cell subset, CD4+ or CD8+ T cells, or bulk PBMC T cells (not recorded which). This TCR came from a man aged 18 to 70 in good health. The CDR3 is CASGLGSGELFF.